This record looks at one T cell receptor (beta chain) sequence and its context. The target antigen is unknown. The junction and the germline gene differ at one end; a read error may be behind it. This specimen belongs to a study of cytomegalovirus exposure and HLA in healthy donors. The PCR contained 60 Vbeta and 13 Jbeta primers. Authors' data handling: Later, an analysis found around 80 million unique TCR beta chains, and approximately 10 million of these were shared. Generated by immunoSEQ multiplex PCR, the TCRdb table keeps only in-frame clones and is missing some. Clone size and V and J calls were adopted from that table, with D and trimming inferred from the DNA. Of some 130,000 clones in the sample, around 79% are singletons; the top ten hold 3% to 4%. Study findings and constraints: One variant, a missense change in DCLRE1C, was linked in a later analysis to TCR beta V- and J-gene trimming. It was taken for granted in presence/absence analyses that sequencing depth across donors was roughly uniform. The study designated 150 or so TCR beta chains cytomegalovirus-associated.

Germline CDR1 SEHNR, CDR2 FQNEAQ (reference sequence). The CDR3 totals 15 residues. The clonotype was recovered from a woman in her 30s in good health and CMV-seropositive. Sequencing was performed on PBMCs. The chain has TRBV7-9 and TRBJ1-1; 7 bases match TRBD1. The CDR3 loop reads CAGRRFDRVFTEAFF. The CDR3 nucleotides are TGTGCCGGCAGACGATTTGACAGGGTGTTCACTGAAGCTTTCTTT. Supplemented by reference TRBV7-9 and TRBJ1-1, the full variable domain reads DTGVSQNPRHKITKRGQNVTFRCDPISEHNRLYWYRQTLGQGPEFLTYFQNEAQLEKSRLLSDRFSAERPKGSFSTLEIQRTEQGDSAMYLCAGRRFDRVFTEAFFGQGTRLTVV.